Listed here is a single T cell receptor beta chain. Germline CDR1 is MNHEY and CDR2 is SMNVEV (reference sequence). J gave up 0 bases and V 4 bases, and 1 base lay outside the gene matches. The length of the CDR3 is 14 residues. This sample is drawn from a study of cytomegalovirus exposure and HLA in healthy donors. Researchers ran the PCR with 60 Vbeta and 13 Jbeta primers. Measured with immunoSEQ multiplex PCR; TCRdb has only the in-frame clones, and not every one. This sample has some 240,000 clones, with around 90% found just once. The rearrangement links TRBV27 to TRBJ1-1; 8 bases are shared with TRBD1. The sample taken for sequencing was PBMCs. This TCR came from a girl aged 2 to 10 in good health and CMV-seronegative. The CDR3 spells CASSSGGLNTEAFF. DNA of the CDR3: TGTGCCAGCAGTTCAGGGGGCTTGAACACTGAAGCTTTCTTT.